Following are 26 T cell receptor beta chains from one sample sequenced in a study of OX40 agonist ivuxolimab in advanced cancers. TCRdb's table, derived via immunoSEQ multiplex PCR, lists solely in-frame clones and lacks some. This sample has fewer than 40,000 clones, with around 80% found just once. The starting material was CD4+ or CD8+ T cells sorted from blood, obtained in a trial of the OX40 agonist ivuxolimab. The receptors derive from an adult with an advanced solid tumor such as melanoma, head and neck, liver or kidney cancer.

This chain uses TRBV15 with TRBJ1-3; no reliable D call. This CDR3 is built from 15 residues. V lost 5 bases and J 0 bases, leaving 11 bases between the germline ends. CDR1 and CDR2 (germline): LNHNV, YYDKDF (reference sequence). The CDR3 DNA reads TGTGCCACCAGCGGCCGGAAGAGCTCTGGAAACACCATATATTTT. It encodes CATSGRKSSGNTIYF. Using reference TRBV15 and TRBJ1-3 for the parts outside the CDR3, the full variable domain is DAMVIQNPRYQVTQFGKPVTLSCSQTLNHNVMYWYQQKSSQAPKLLFHYYDKDFNNEADTPDNFQSRRPNTSFCFLDIRSPGLGDTAMYLCATSGRKSSGNTIYFGEGSWLTVV.

The chain employs TRBV11-2 and TRBJ2-3; D unclear. V gave up 0 bases and J gave up 1 base, with 8 bases separating them. Germline values: CDR1 SGHAT, CDR2 FQNNGV. This CDR3 contains 15 residues. The CDR3 DNA reads as TGTGCCAGCAGCTTAGATCCGGCGGGCACAGATACGCAGTATTTT. Its translation is CASSLDPAGTDTQYF.

V is TRBV11-3 and J is TRBJ1-6; D is possibly TRBD1 (5 bases). The CDR3 is made up of 12 amino acids. Trimming pared 5 bases from V and 14 bases from J, leaving 13 bases between. CDR1 and CDR2 (germline): SGHNT, YENEEA. The CDR3 loop reads CASSPKGRTLHF. The CDR3 nucleotides read TGTGCCAGCAGCCCAAAGGGGCGAACCCTCCACTTT.

The chain joins TRBV7-7 to TRBJ2-2; D is uncertain. CDR1 is SSHAT and CDR2 is FNYEAQ in the germline V gene (reference sequence). The length of the CDR3 is 15 residues. Trimming removed 1 base at V and 3 bases at J, with 9 bases between. The CDR3 is CASSLDRGDTGELFF. The CDR3 region has the DNA TGTGCCAGCAGCTTAGACCGCGGCGACACCGGGGAGCTGTTTTTT.

The rearrangement uses TRBV2 and TRBJ1-5, with 7 bases identical to TRBD1. Germline V lookup: CDR1 SNHLY, CDR2 FYNNEI. V trimming: 6 bases; J trimming: 6 bases; junction bases outside the gene matches: 5. CDR3 length equals 13 residues. The chain's CDR3 is CASRETGSQPQHF. The CDR3 DNA sequence: TGTGCCAGCAGAGAGACAGGGTCTCAGCCCCAGCATTTT.

The rearrangement uses TRBV28 and TRBJ2-3; either TRBD1 or TRBD2 may fit D (5 bases each). V was clipped by 3 bases and J by 2 bases, with 21 bases between them. The CDR3 length is 18 residues. CDR1 is MDHEN and CDR2 is SYDVKM in the germline V gene. CDR3 nucleotide sequence: TGTGCCAGCAGTTTTAGCTGGGTCGGGGACCAATTCACAGATACGCAGTATTTT. This encodes CASSFSWVGDQFTDTQYF.

This chain connects TRBV7-9 to TRBJ2-7; D may be TRBD1 (6 bases). Trimming took off 10 bases at V and 4 bases at J, with 17 bases between the two ends. The CDR3 runs to 13 residues. Germline V lookup: CDR1 SEHNR, CDR2 FQNEAQ (reference sequence). CDR3 residues: CATIGQGLYEQYF. The CDR3 DNA reads as TGTGCCACCATAGGGCAGGGGTTGTACGAGCAGTACTTC.

This clone was seen a handful of times. The J gene is TRBJ1-2, the V gene TRBV5-4; TRBD1 matches at 12 bases. Germline V gene sequence: CDR1 SGHNT, CDR2 YYREEE (reference sequence). The CDR3 consists of 15 residues. Trimming took 3 bases from V and 7 from J; bases not matched to a gene: 7. This chain's CDR3 is CASSYRDRGQGGYTF. CDR3 DNA sequence: TGTGCCAGCAGCTATAGGGACAGGGGGCAGGGTGGCTACACCTTC.

The chain employs TRBV11-2 and TRBJ2-2; D unresolved. V was clipped by 6 bases and J by 1 base, with 6 bases between them. Germline V gene data show CDR1 as SGHAT and CDR2 as FQNNGV. This CDR3 has 13 amino acids. This chain's CDR3 is CASRTQNTGELFF. The DNA of the CDR3 is TGTGCCAGCAGGACACAGAACACCGGGGAGCTGTTTTTT.

The chain combines TRBV7-9 with TRBJ2-7; 7 bases line up with TRBD2. V was clipped by 3 bases and J by 0 bases; unmatched bases: 14. Germline CDR1 is SEHNR and CDR2 is FQNEAQ (reference sequence). This CDR3 has 18 residues. This CDR3 reads CASSLSGTTTIRSYEQYF. Here the CDR3 DNA reads TGTGCCAGCAGCTTGTCCGGGACTACTACCATCCGCTCCTACGAGCAGTACTTC.

V gene TRBV14 combines with J gene TRBJ1-3, with no clear D. V was shortened by 2 bases and J by 4 bases, with 3 bases between the two germline ends. This CDR3 has 12 amino acids. Germline assignment: CDR1 SGHDN and CDR2 FVKESK. The CDR3 sequence is CASSQYGNTIYF. The DNA for the CDR3 is TGTGCCAGCAGCCAATACGGAAACACCATATATTTT.

The chain uses TRBV2 and TRBJ2-7; D remains unclear. In germline, CDR1 is SNHLY, CDR2 FYNNEI. Trimming removed 9 bases from V and 0 bases from J, with 18 bases in between. This CDR3 is 15 amino acids long. In DNA, the CDR3 is TGTGCCAGTACTGAAGTCCCCTCGGGCTCCTACGAGCAGTACTTC. Its protein product is CASTEVPSGSYEQYF.

V is TRBV18 and J is TRBJ2-2; D not certain. The germline V and J ends were trimmed by 3 bases and 9 bases, with 11 bases remaining between them. This CDR3 region has 13 residues. The germline V gene encodes CDR1 KGHSH and CDR2 LQKENI. The CDR3 protein is CASSPARDRELFF. In DNA, the CDR3 is TGTGCCAGCTCACCGGCCCGAGACAGGGAGCTGTTTTTT.

The chain is built from TRBV5-6 and TRBJ2-7; D gene ambiguous. The V end lost 2 bases, the J end lost 4 bases, and 13 bases lay between the germline ends. This CDR3 comprises 14 residues. Germline V CDR1 and CDR2: SGHDT, YYEEEE. The CDR3 sequence is CASSLSRKLYEQYF. The CDR3 DNA reads TGTGCCAGCAGCTTATCCAGAAAGCTTTACGAGCAGTACTTC.

The chain carries TRBV29-1 and TRBJ1-4; no definite D call. Trimming removed 5 bases at V and 4 bases at J, with 5 bases between. CDR1 is SQVTM, CDR2 ANQGSEA, per germline. The CDR3 covers 11 residues. In DNA form, the CDR3 reads TGCAGCGTTAGGGATAATGAAAAACTGTTTTTT. It codes for CSVRDNEKLFF.

This sequence joins TRBV6-6 and TRBJ1-4, with a possible D match to TRBD1 (5 bases). The germline CDR1 and CDR2 sequences are MNHNY and SVGAGI (reference sequence). Deletions cut 5 bases from V and 8 bases from J, with 12 bases between. The CDR3 sequence is 13 residues long. CDR3 sequence reads: CASSPQGWEKLFF. In nucleotides, the CDR3 is TGTGCCAGCAGTCCCCAGGGATGGGAAAAACTGTTTTTT.

The rearrangement joins TRBV28 to TRBJ2-5, with TRBD1 matching over 9 bases. The CDR3 has 13 amino acids. V shed 6 bases and J 5 bases; nucleotides not matched to a gene: 4. The germline gives CDR1 MDHEN, CDR2 SYDVKM. The DNA of the CDR3 is TGTGCCAGCAGGGAAACAGGGGGCGAGACCCAGTACTTC. Translation gives CASRETGGETQYF.

CDR3 sequence: CASSGTGVNGELFF. The CDR3 DNA is TGTGCCAGCAGCGGAACAGGGGTGAACGGGGAGCTGTTTTTT. The gene calls are TRBV5-5 and TRBJ2-2; the match to TRBD1 covers 7 bases. Per the germline V gene, CDR1 is SGHKS and CDR2 is YYEKEE (reference sequence). The length of the CDR3 is 14 residues. J was trimmed by 7 bases and V by 4 bases; bases with no gene match: 7.

This clone was counted once. The CDR3 nucleotides are TGTGCCAGCAGCTTCCAGGGGTTCGGGGCCAACGTCCTGACTTTC. Translating gives CASSFQGFGANVLTF. This chain links TRBV5-8 with TRBJ2-6, with a weak D call TRBD1 (6 bases). The CDR3 is made up of 15 amino acids. The germline CDR1 and CDR2 sequences are SGHTS and YDEGEE. With 2 bases removed from V and 4 bases from J, the gap between germline ends came to 10 bases.

The chain combines TRBV7-9 with TRBJ2-7, with D perhaps matching TRBD2 (6 bases). Between the trimmed V and J ends, which lost 1 base and 0 bases, there was a span of 13 bases. Per germline, CDR1 SEHNR and CDR2 FQNEAQ (reference sequence). The CDR3 covers 16 residues. This chain's CDR3 is CASSLVAGLNSYEQYF. DNA of the CDR3: TGTGCCAGCAGCTTAGTGGCGGGACTTAACTCCTACGAGCAGTACTTC.

This chain links TRBV4-1 with TRBJ2-3, with TRBD2 identical over 9 bases. Germline V gives CDR1 MGHRA, CDR2 YSYEKL. The CDR3 has 18 residues. V dropped 1 base and J dropped 1; count of bases not matched to a gene: 9. CDR3 coding DNA: TGCGCCAGCAGCCAAGTCGGGACTAGCCGCCTCGGCACAGATACGCAGTATTTT. Translating gives CASSQVGTSRLGTDTQYF.

On this clone itself: This specimen includes other DNA sequences encoding the same CDR3. The chain recombines TRBV14 with TRBJ1-1, with a tentative D call TRBD1 (5 bases). Germline V lookup: CDR1 SGHDN, CDR2 FVKESK. V lost 4 bases and J 3 bases, leaving 15 bases between the germline ends. The CDR3 contains 15 residues. The DNA of the CDR3 is TGTGCCAGCAGCCCCCGTCGTCAAGGGGACACTGAAGCTTTCTTT. Residues: CASSPRRQGDTEAFF.

The V call is TRBV19, the J call TRBJ2-1; D may be TRBD1 or TRBD2 (5 bases each). The CDR3 contains 17 residues. CDR1 and CDR2 (germline): LNHDA, SQIVND (reference sequence). The V end lost 3 bases, the J end lost 6 bases, and 21 bases lay between the germline ends. For the CDR3, the DNA is TGTGCCAGTAGTATTGGGGGTCAGCGGACCTTCGTCAATGAGCAGTTCTTC. Encoded protein: CASSIGGQRTFVNEQFF.

V is TRBV30 and J is TRBJ2-7; TRBD2 agrees at 13 bases. The ends lost 7 bases at V and 5 bases at J; junction bases unmatched: 8. This CDR3 comprises 14 residues. Germline loops: CDR1 GTSNPN, CDR2 SVGIG (reference sequence). The CDR3 DNA sequence: TGTGCCTCTGTGACTAGCGGGAGGCTCCACGAGCAGTACTTC. Encoded protein: CASVTSGRLHEQYF.

This chain connects TRBV5-1 to TRBJ2-7, with D uncertain. The V end lost 5 bases, the J end lost 4 bases, and 10 bases lay between the germline ends. The CDR3 is 12 residues long. In germline, CDR1 is SGHRS, CDR2 YFSETQ. CDR3 amino acids: CASSPYRYEQYF. In DNA, the CDR3 is TGCGCCAGCAGTCCATATCGTTACGAGCAGTACTTC.

This clone was found once. The J gene is TRBJ2-3, the V gene TRBV5-5, with TRBD1 matching over 7 bases. This CDR3 has 15 residues. Trimming cost V 0 bases and J 0 bases; bases outside gene matches: 1. Germline V gives CDR1 SGHKS, CDR2 YYEKEE (reference sequence). The CDR3 coding sequence is TGTGCCAGCAGCTTGGGGGACAGTAGCACAGATACGCAGTATTTT. It translates to CASSLGDSSTDTQYF.